This entry describes one T cell receptor (beta chain). Method: immunoSEQ multiplex PCR; TCRdb's copy keeps in-frame clones and lacks some. The top ten clones hold around 33% of a sample with 30,000 to 35,000 clones, less than 90% of them seen once. The record originates from a study of OX40 agonist ivuxolimab in advanced cancers. Background on the study: Patients were treated with ivuxolimab, an agonistic anti-OX40 (CD134) antibody. Mean age 60 years, range roughly 20 to 85; approximately 83% male.

V lost 0 bases and J lost 4, with 4 bases in between. CDR3 length: 12 amino acids. CDR1 is SGDLS, CDR2 YYNGEE, per germline. The chain recombines TRBV9 with TRBJ2-5; D unresolved. The sequences come from CD4+ or CD8+ T cells sorted from blood, collected in a trial of the OX40 agonist ivuxolimab. The clonotype comes from an adult with an advanced solid tumor such as melanoma, head and neck, liver or kidney cancer. This chain's CDR3 is CASSVEGETQYF. The DNA for the CDR3 is TGTGCCAGCAGCGTAGAGGGAGAGACCCAGTACTTC.